What follows are 12 T cell receptor beta chains derived from one specimen sequenced in a study of spatial heterogeneity in lung cancer. Overall study findings and caveats: How many expanded intratumoral alpha and beta TCRs were present tracked the tumor mutation count, which was a count of nonsynonymous mutations.

Their recognized antigens are unknown. TCRdb analysed the 5' RACE reads with MiXCR anew, one entry per CDR3 protein. The sample yields about 13,000 distinct CDR3 sequences, roughly 6% seen once. Noted time point: sample taken at primary tumor resection. Sequencing used lung tumor tissue, obtained at surgery. All receptors come from a female donor with early-stage non-small cell lung cancer.

The sample holds many counts of this clonotype. This beta chain is an unintended read in a library built for alpha chains; its size means little. V gene TRBV11-2 combines with J gene TRBJ2-2, with D unresolved. With 5 bases removed from V and 5 bases from J, the gap between germline ends came to 15 bases. The CDR3 sequence is 15 residues long. Germline V gene sequence: CDR1 SGHAT, CDR2 FQNNGV. CDR3 protein: CASSPRHGWTGELFF. Here the CDR3 DNA reads TGTGCCAGCAGCCCAAGACATGGATGGACCGGGGAGCTGTTTTTT.

Ten or more counts support this clonotype. This beta chain was picked up by a library intended for alpha chains and is off target, so its count carries little meaning. The rearrangement links TRBV29-1 to TRBJ1-2; D is ambiguous. Germline values: CDR1 SQVTM, CDR2 ANQGSEA. V lost 1 base and J lost 4, with 7 bases in between. CDR3 length equals 12 residues. The CDR3 DNA follows: TGCAGCGTTGAAGGGCAGCGCTATGGCTACACCTTC. This codes for CSVEGQRYGYTF.

Comment on this clonotype: The library was prepared for alpha chains; this beta chain is a stray read, so its frequency means little. This chain uses TRBV6-2 or TRBV6-3 with TRBJ2-4; TRBD1 matches at 7 bases. CDR1 and CDR2 (germline): MNHEY, SVGEGT. The trim removed 6 bases at V and 4 bases at J, leaving 9 bases unmatched. This CDR3 contains 15 residues. The CDR3 sequence: CASREPGTAKNIQYF. In nucleotides, the CDR3 is TGTGCCAGCAGGGAACCCGGGACAGCAAAAAACATTCAGTACTTC.

The table lists this clonotype with many counts. This beta chain slipped into a library made for alpha chains as a stray read, so its size is not meaningful. The genes are TRBV11-2 and TRBJ1-2; D remains ambiguous. CDR1 and CDR2 (germline): SGHAT, FQNNGV. The CDR3 runs to 19 residues. The ends were cut back, 2 bases at V and 4 bases at J, with 26 bases in the middle. In DNA form, the CDR3 reads TGTGCCAGCAGCTTAAGTTATCGGGCCGGACCTAATTTTGCCTATGGCTACACCTTC. Protein: CASSLSYRAGPNFAYGYTF.

In this sample, this clonotype is medium-sized. Because the library targeted alpha chains, this beta chain is an off-target read whose size means little. The chain employs TRBV5-1 and TRBJ2-7, with D uncertain. The germline gives CDR1 SGHRS, CDR2 YFSETQ. Trimming took 0 bases from V and 3 from J, leaving 4 bases between them. The CDR3 length is 12 residues. CDR3: CASSLGGYEQYF. CDR3 DNA: TGCGCCAGCAGCTTGGGGGGCTACGAGCAGTACTTC.

By sample fraction, this clonotype is medium-sized. This beta chain came through as a stray read in a library set up for alpha chains, and its size says little. The genes are TRBV7-2 and TRBJ2-2; D is perhaps TRBD1 or TRBD2 (6 bases each). CDR3 length equals 15 residues. V lost 5 bases to trimming and J lost 6 bases, with 16 bases between them. CDR1 and CDR2 from the germline V gene are SGHTA and FQGNSA. The CDR3 DNA reads as TGTGCCAGCAGCGCAACGGGAAGGGGGGCCGGGGAGCTGTTTTTT. Residues: CASSATGRGAGELFF.

In its sample, this clonotype was seen many times. Because the library targeted alpha chains, this beta chain is an off-target read whose size means little. V gene TRBV6-5 combines with J gene TRBJ2-2, with unresolved D. This CDR3 is built from 15 residues. The ends were cut back, 0 bases at V and 2 bases at J, with 7 bases in the middle. Germline V gene lookup returns CDR1 MNHEY and CDR2 SVGAGI. CDR3 DNA sequence: TGTGCCAGCAGTTACTCAGCCATTAACACCGGGGAGCTGTTTTTT. Translation gives CASSYSAINTGELFF.

This clonotype was recorded many times. As an off-target read in a library built for alpha chains, this beta chain has a frequency of little significance. The chain uses TRBV6-2 or TRBV6-3 and TRBJ1-1; D is ambiguous. The germline V gene has CDR1 MNHEY and CDR2 SVGEGT. The CDR3 is 14 amino acids. V lost 0 bases and J 7 bases, leaving 12 bases between the germline ends. CDR3: CASSYSRRRNEAFF. The CDR3 DNA follows: TGTGCCAGCAGTTACTCGAGACGGCGGAATGAAGCTTTCTTT.

Points on this clonotype: Being off target in a library aimed at alpha chains, this beta chain has a size of little meaning. V is TRBV20-1 and J is TRBJ1-2; D remains ambiguous. This CDR3 spans 15 amino acids. V gave up 2 bases and J gave up 6 bases, with 19 bases separating them. The V gene's germline CDR1 is DFQATT and CDR2 SNEGSKA (reference sequence). The CDR3 DNA sequence: TGCAGTGCTAGACCGCAACGGGCGGGCCTGGATGGCTACACCTTC. Translating it yields CSARPQRAGLDGYTF.

This clonotype was counted many times. This beta chain came through as a stray read in a library set up for alpha chains, and its size says little. The chain employs TRBV20-1 and TRBJ2-5; D is unresolved. The V gene's germline CDR1 is DFQATT and CDR2 SNEGSKA (reference sequence). The CDR3 sequence is 11 residues long. Trimming removed 4 bases at V and 2 bases at J, with 5 bases between. The CDR3 DNA sequence: TGCAGTGCTATTAAACAAGAGACCCAGTACTTC. This translates into CSAIKQETQYF.

This clonotype is classed as medium-sized. A library prepared for alpha chains yielded this beta chain as an off-target read; its size is of little meaning. V gene TRBV18 combines with J gene TRBJ1-4; possibly TRBD1 for D (6 bases). Germline V CDR1 and CDR2: KGHSH, LQKENI. The CDR3 runs 15 residues. The V gene lost 5 bases and the J gene lost 7 bases, with 17 bases spanning the gap. The CDR3 loop is CASSSKQGPGEKLFF. The CDR3 region has the DNA TGTGCCAGCTCATCAAAACAGGGTCCAGGTGAAAAACTGTTTTTT.

At least ten counts were recorded for this clonotype. Since the library was made to target alpha chains, this beta chain is a stray read and its abundance is not meaningful. The chain recombines TRBV29-1 with TRBJ2-2; no definite D call. The CDR3 has 11 residues. Trimming left V 7 bases short and J 4 bases short, with 7 bases between. CDR1 is SQVTM and CDR2 is ANQGSEA in the germline V gene. The CDR3 region is CSATGTGELFF. CDR3 bases: TGCAGCGCCACCGGCACCGGGGAGCTGTTTTTT.